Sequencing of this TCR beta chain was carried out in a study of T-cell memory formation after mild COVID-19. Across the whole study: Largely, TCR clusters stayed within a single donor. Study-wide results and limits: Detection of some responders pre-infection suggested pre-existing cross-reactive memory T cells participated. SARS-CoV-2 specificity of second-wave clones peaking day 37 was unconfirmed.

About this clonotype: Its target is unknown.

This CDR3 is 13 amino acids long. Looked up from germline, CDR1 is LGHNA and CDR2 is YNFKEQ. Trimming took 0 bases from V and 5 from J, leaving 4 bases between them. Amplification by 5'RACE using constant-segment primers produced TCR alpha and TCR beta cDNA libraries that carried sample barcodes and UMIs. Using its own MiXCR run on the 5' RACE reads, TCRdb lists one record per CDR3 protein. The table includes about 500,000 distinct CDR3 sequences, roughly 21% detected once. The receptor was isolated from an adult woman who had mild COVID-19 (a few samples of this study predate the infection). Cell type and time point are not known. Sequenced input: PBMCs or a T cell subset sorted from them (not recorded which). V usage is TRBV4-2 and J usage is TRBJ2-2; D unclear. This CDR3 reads CASSQEETGELFF. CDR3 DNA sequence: TGTGCCAGCAGCCAAGAAGAAACCGGGGAGCTGTTTTTT.